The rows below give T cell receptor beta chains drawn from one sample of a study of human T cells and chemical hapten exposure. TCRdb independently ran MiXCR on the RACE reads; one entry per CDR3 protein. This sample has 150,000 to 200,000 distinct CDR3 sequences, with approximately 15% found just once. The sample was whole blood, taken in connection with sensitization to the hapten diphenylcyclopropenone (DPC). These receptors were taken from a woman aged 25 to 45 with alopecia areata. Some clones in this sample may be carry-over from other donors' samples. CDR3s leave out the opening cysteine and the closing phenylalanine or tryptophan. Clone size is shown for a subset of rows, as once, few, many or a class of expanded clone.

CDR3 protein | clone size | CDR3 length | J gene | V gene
AISATGGTYEQY | many | 12 | TRBJ2-7 | TRBV10-3
ASSTVTGGNSPLH | - | 13 | TRBJ1-6 | TRBV7-2
ASSFSGGLVF | - | 10 | TRBJ1-4 | TRBV12-3/TRBV12-4
ASSPPTGMNTEAF | few | 13 | TRBJ1-1 | TRBV18
ASSYMEMPLNEQF | many | 13 | TRBJ2-1 | TRBV6-5
AITIDRNNSPLH | few | 12 | TRBJ1-6 | TRBV10-3
SARKGEGYEQY | many | 11 | TRBJ2-7 | TRBV20-1
ASSLFELAMNTGELF | - | 15 | TRBJ2-2 | TRBV7-2
ASSSSPGRGNQPQH | - | 14 | TRBJ1-5 | TRBV7-8
ATSASGIRRENEQF | many | 14 | TRBJ2-1 | TRBV24-1
ASSVEVGEQY | - | 10 | TRBJ2-7 | TRBV9
ASSPGTTRGDTQY | few | 13 | TRBJ2-3 | TRBV7-9
ASSLTRKDEQF | - | 11 | TRBJ2-1 | TRBV7-2
SAGGTSGGAVYEQY | - | 14 | TRBJ2-7 | TRBV20-1
SVEVWGENTEAF | many | 12 | TRBJ1-1 | TRBV29-1
AISGGSQETQY | - | 11 | TRBJ2-5 | TRBV10-3
ASRTHGAGGSGANVLT | - | 16 | TRBJ2-6 | TRBV7-2
ASSGRLAGGRGTGELF | - | 16 | TRBJ2-2 | TRBV11-2
ASSVAKAVFTDTQY | - | 14 | TRBJ2-3 | TRBV9
ASSHRGGGYEQY | - | 12 | TRBJ2-7 | TRBV27
ASSQDGSLNQPQH | - | 13 | TRBJ1-5 | TRBV3-1
ASSQGTSTDTQY | few | 12 | TRBJ2-3 | TRBV3-1
ASSLGPREAF | few | 10 | TRBJ1-1 | TRBV5-4
ASSQEGAANEKLF | - | 13 | TRBJ1-4 | TRBV4-3
ASRKPGLAYNEQF | - | 13 | TRBJ2-1 | TRBV2
ASSLGPRVYEQY | few | 12 | TRBJ2-7 | TRBV7-2
SVASSGANVLT | few | 11 | TRBJ2-6 | TRBV29-1
ASSHRDSQAF | many | 10 | TRBJ1-1 | TRBV3-1
AIILTVRSYEQY | few | 12 | TRBJ2-7 | TRBV2
ASSLAAAMNTEAF | - | 13 | TRBJ1-1 | TRBV7-9
ASTTEDREYGYT | once | 12 | TRBJ1-2 | TRBV5-1
ASSLSGTSGTGELF | few | 14 | TRBJ2-2 | TRBV3-1
ASSRDLGNEQY | - | 11 | TRBJ2-7 | TRBV4-3
SARSFPGGRTDTQY | - | 14 | TRBJ2-3 | TRBV20-1
ASSRLTSGGANTQY | - | 14 | TRBJ2-3 | TRBV7-6
ASSPAQGADTQY | few | 12 | TRBJ2-3 | TRBV28
ASSYSTRGFEQY | few | 12 | TRBJ2-7 | TRBV6-5
ASSSDSLTYEQY | - | 12 | TRBJ2-7 | TRBV7-2
ASSYTGTDNEQF | - | 12 | TRBJ2-1 | TRBV6-2/TRBV6-3
SAGGAGETQY | - | 10 | TRBJ2-5 | TRBV20-1
SARTANYGYT | few | 10 | TRBJ1-2 | TRBV20-1
TSSSQGSGANVLT | few | 13 | TRBJ2-6 | TRBV5-1